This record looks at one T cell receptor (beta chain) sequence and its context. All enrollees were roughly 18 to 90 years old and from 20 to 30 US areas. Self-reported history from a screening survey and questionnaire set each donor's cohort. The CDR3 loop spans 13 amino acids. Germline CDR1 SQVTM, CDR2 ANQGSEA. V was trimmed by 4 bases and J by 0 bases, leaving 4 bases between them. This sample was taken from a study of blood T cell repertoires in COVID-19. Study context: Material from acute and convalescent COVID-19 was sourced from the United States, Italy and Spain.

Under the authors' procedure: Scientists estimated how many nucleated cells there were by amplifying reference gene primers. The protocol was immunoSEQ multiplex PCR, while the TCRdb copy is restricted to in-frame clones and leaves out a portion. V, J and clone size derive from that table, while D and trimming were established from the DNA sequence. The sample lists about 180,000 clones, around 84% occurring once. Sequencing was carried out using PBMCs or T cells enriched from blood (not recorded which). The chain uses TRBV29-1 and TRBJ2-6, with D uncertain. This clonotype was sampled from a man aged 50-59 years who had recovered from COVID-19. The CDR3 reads CSVVRSGANVLTF. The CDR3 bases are TGCAGCGTTGTTCGCTCTGGGGCCAACGTCCTGACTTTC.